These 22 T cell receptor beta chains were sequenced from one sample in a study of shared clonotypes between healthy human individuals (dated by TCRdb to about 2020). The library was generated by the immunoSEQ multiplex PCR assay. TCRdb took over this immuneACCESS table, retaining in-frame rearrangements with V and J assigned. Such tables are incomplete; in checked studies, under half of the missing clones stem from an unresolved V gene, and the remainder is unexplained. The sample table lists 700,000 to 950,000 clones, just over 95% of them with a count of one. The top ten clones comprise about 0.21% of the sample. For the CD8 naive samples, CD45RO-negative cells were positively selected for CCR7, yielding a CD45RA+CCR7+ population from which TemRA cells were excluded. Sequencing input: naive CD8+ T cells sorted from blood. Reading the label with the study, this specimen's cell subset or site is: CD45RA+CCR7+. These receptors all come from a man aged 25 to 45 in good health.

The count of this clone is one. This same CDR3 is encoded by further DNA sequences in the sample. The chain carries TRBV5-1 and TRBJ2-1; D remains unclear. Germline values: CDR1 SGHRS, CDR2 YFSETQ. The CDR3 is 13 residues long. V lost 1 base and J lost 1, with 3 bases in between. The chain's CDR3 is CASSLSSYNEQFF. The CDR3 DNA reads as TGCGCCAGCAGCTTGTCGTCCTACAATGAGCAGTTCTTC. The full variable domain, completed using reference TRBV5-1 and TRBJ2-1, is KAGVTQTPRYLIKTRGQQVTLSCSPISGHRSVSWYQQTPGQGLQFLFEYFSETQRNKGNFPGRFSGRQFSNSRSEMNVSTLELGDSALYLCASSLSSYNEQFFGPGTRLTVL.

This chain joins TRBV5-6 and TRBJ2-2; D is unclear. This CDR3 comprises 16 residues. V shed 5 bases and J shed 4 bases, with 18 bases lying between them. The germline V gene encodes CDR1 SGHDT and CDR2 YYEEEE. The CDR3 loop reads CASSPLDGPSTGELFF. CDR3 nucleotides: TGTGCCAGCAGTCCCCTTGACGGTCCTTCCACCGGGGAGCTGTTTTTT.

CDR3 DNA: TGTGCCAGCAGTTTACGGACAGGAACCTCCTACGAGCAGTACTTC. It encodes CASSLRTGTSYEQYF. This chain links TRBV27 with TRBJ2-7; TRBD1 aligns across 7 bases. The CDR3 totals 15 residues. Germline V gives CDR1 MNHEY, CDR2 SMNVEV (reference sequence). The V and J ends lost 2 bases and 0 bases, in that order; junction bases with no gene match: 4.

This chain joins TRBV14 and TRBJ1-2; TRBD1 aligns across 9 bases. The V and J ends lost 1 base and 2 bases, in that order; junction bases with no gene match: 8. The length of the CDR3 is 17 residues. Germline V lookup: CDR1 SGHDN, CDR2 FVKESK. CDR3 in DNA: TGTGCCAGCAGCCAAGTTCGGACAGGGGCCTCAAACTATGGCTACACCTTC. Translated, it gives CASSQVRTGASNYGYTF.

The gene calls are TRBV7-6 and TRBJ2-2, with 14 nucleotides matching TRBD2. The germline gives CDR1 SGHVS, CDR2 FNYEAQ. V was clipped by 5 bases and J by 4 bases; unmatched bases: 9. There are 18 residues in the CDR3. The DNA for the CDR3 is TGTGCCAGCAGCCCCGGGACTAGCGGGAGTAGGGGCACCGGGGAGCTGTTTTTT. It codes for CASSPGTSGSRGTGELFF.

V is TRBV11-2 and J is TRBJ2-1, with 7 positions matching TRBD2. The germline V gene has CDR1 SGHAT and CDR2 FQNNGV. Trimming at V came to 0 bases and at J to 7 bases, leaving 9 bases not matched to a gene. The CDR3 covers 16 residues. CDR3 in DNA: TGTGCCAGCAGCTTAGATTGGGCGGGAGTGGGGAATGAGCAGTTCTTC. This sequence encodes CASSLDWAGVGNEQFF.

The V gene is TRBV27, the J gene TRBJ2-7; D not certain. The CDR3 totals 15 residues. The V and J ends lost 0 bases and 4 bases respectively, with 13 bases between them. CDR1 and CDR2 (germline): MNHEY, SMNVEV (reference sequence). The CDR3 DNA reads TGTGCCAGCAGTTTATCCTCGGACGGCCGATACGAGCAGTACTTC. It is translated as CASSLSSDGRYEQYF.

The J gene is TRBJ1-5, the V gene TRBV5-3; possible D gene TRBD1, 5 bases. TRBV5-3 is assigned to the ORF class and has an uncertain function. This CDR3 has 14 amino acids. Trimming left V 10 bases short and J 6 bases short, with 20 bases between. The CDR3 here is CAGERVRGLQPQHF. The CDR3 DNA follows: TGTGCCGGGGAAAGGGTGAGGGGACTTCAGCCCCAGCATTTT.

The V gene is TRBV4-1, the J gene TRBJ2-7; D might be TRBD1 or TRBD2, each matching 5 bases. Germline CDR1 and CDR2: MGHRA and YSYEKL. This CDR3 has 13 amino acids. Trimming took 5 bases from V and 2 from J, leaving 10 bases between them. The CDR3 DNA sequence: TGCGCCAGCAGCGGGACGGAGACCTACGAGCAGTACTTC. This encodes CASSGTETYEQYF.

The chain combines TRBV7-7 with TRBJ2-3; D call uncertain. The CDR3 consists of 13 residues. Germline V gives CDR1 SSHAT, CDR2 FNYEAQ (reference sequence). V lost 1 base and J lost 6, with 8 bases in between. CDR3 in DNA: TGTGCCAGCAGCTTAGTTCTGGGTGATACGCAGTATTTT. It translates to CASSLVLGDTQYF.

V usage is TRBV7-9 and J usage is TRBJ1-4; TRBD1 is a possible D gene (6 bases). The CDR3 spans 14 residues. Between the trimmed V and J ends, which lost 5 bases and 8 bases, there was a span of 15 bases. Germline lookup yields CDR1 SEHNR and CDR2 FQNEAQ (reference sequence). CDR3 nucleotides: TGTGCCAGCAGCGAAACAGGGCTGGGCGAAAAACTGTTTTTT. It is translated as CASSETGLGEKLFF.

This chain links TRBV6-6 with TRBJ1-4; tentatively, D is TRBD1 (5 bases). Germline CDR1 reads MNHNY; CDR2 reads SVGAGI (reference sequence). Trimming shortened V by 4 bases and J by 3 bases, and 15 bases separated the two germline ends. There are 16 residues in the CDR3. CDR3 residues: CASSFIQGNPNEKLFF. The CDR3, as DNA: TGTGCCAGCAGTTTCATCCAGGGCAATCCTAATGAAAAACTGTTTTTT.

The chain couples TRBV2 to TRBJ2-1; the match to TRBD2 covers 11 bases. From germline, CDR1 is SNHLY and CDR2 FYNNEI. CDR3 length: 15 residues. V shed 6 bases and J 5 bases; nucleotides not matched to a gene: 6. CDR3 bases: TGTGCCAGCAGGGCAACTAGCGGGGGTAACAATGAGCAGTTCTTC. Translation gives CASRATSGGNNEQFF.

The rearrangement links TRBV18 to TRBJ1-4, with D tentatively TRBD1 (5 bases). Germline V gives CDR1 KGHSH, CDR2 LQKENI. The CDR3 loop spans 19 amino acids. The V end was cut by 3 bases, the J end by 3 bases, with 23 bases between. CDR3: CASSPTPGTIVWANEKLFF. CDR3 DNA sequence: TGTGCCAGCTCACCTACTCCCGGGACGATCGTTTGGGCTAATGAAAAACTGTTTTTT. The full variable domain, in which reference TRBV18 and TRBJ1-4 provide the parts outside the CDR3, is NAGVMQNPRHLVRRRGQEARLRCSPMKGHSHVYWYRQLPEEGLKFMVYLQKENIIDESGMPKERFSAEFPKEGPSILRIQQVVRGDSAAYFCASSPTPGTIVWANEKLFFGSGTQLSVL.

The chain couples TRBV2 to TRBJ2-1; D may be TRBD2 (6 bases). The length of the CDR3 is 10 residues. V lost 5 bases and J lost 16, with 12 bases in between. The germline V gene encodes CDR1 SNHLY and CDR2 FYNNEI. The CDR3 DNA reads TGTGCCAGCAGTCCGGGACTTGCTTTCTTC. Translated, it gives CASSPGLAFF. The entire variable domain, with the rest obtained from reference TRBV2 and TRBJ2-1, is as follows: EPEVTQTPSHQVTQMGQEVILRCVPISNHLYFYWYRQILGQKVEFLVSFYNNEISEKSEIFDDQFSVERPDGSNFTLKIRSTKLEDSAMYFCASSPGLAFFGPGTRLTVL.

This rearrangement joins TRBV9 to TRBJ2-3; TRBD1 might be the D (6 bases). Trimming shortened V by 4 bases and J by 9 bases, and 15 bases separated the two germline ends. Germline loops: CDR1 SGDLS, CDR2 YYNGEE. The CDR3 spans 13 residues. CDR3 sequence: CASSPPNQGTQYF. The CDR3, as DNA: TGTGCCAGCAGCCCACCCAATCAGGGGACGCAGTATTTT.

This chain uses TRBV4-3 with TRBJ2-1; 9 bases agree with TRBD2. The J segment lost 8 bases and the V segment lost 4 bases, leaving 6 bases of the junction unmatched. Looked up from germline, CDR1 is LGHNA and CDR2 is YSLEER. CDR3 length equals 14 residues. The CDR3 loop reads CASSPGLARDEQFF. The CDR3 coding sequence is TGCGCCAGCAGCCCGGGACTAGCACGAGATGAGCAGTTCTTC.

The chain combines TRBV2 with TRBJ1-3; the D gene is possibly TRBD1 (5 bases). This CDR3 spans 14 amino acids. Germline V gene sequence: CDR1 SNHLY, CDR2 FYNNEI. Trimming stripped 3 bases from V and 4 bases from J, with 10 bases between. Here the CDR3 DNA reads TGTGCCAGCAGTGATGGCGGGGGGGGAAACACCATATATTTT. Translation gives CASSDGGGGNTIYF.

The V and J genes are TRBV20-1 and TRBJ2-1; 7 bases align to TRBD2. Looked up from germline, CDR1 is DFQATT and CDR2 is SNEGSKA (reference sequence). The J segment lost 8 bases and the V segment lost 5 bases, leaving 0 bases of the junction unmatched. The CDR3 totals 10 residues. The CDR3 here is CSAAGDEQFF. For the CDR3, the DNA is TGCAGTGCTGCGGGGGATGAGCAGTTCTTC.

The V call is TRBV5-5, the J call TRBJ2-7; TRBD2 is a possible D gene (6 bases). V was trimmed by 3 bases and J by 3 bases, leaving 10 bases between them. Germline loops: CDR1 SGHKS, CDR2 YYEKEE (reference sequence). The CDR3 has 13 amino acids. CDR3 sequence reads: CASSWGLNYEQYF. CDR3 bases: TGTGCCAGCAGCTGGGGACTTAACTACGAGCAGTACTTC.

With respect to this clone: The germline gene is not matched at one end of the junction; a read error may be the cause. The V gene is TRBV7-7, the J gene TRBJ2-7, with D unresolved. Germline CDR1 reads SSHAT; CDR2 reads FNYEAQ (reference sequence). This CDR3 is 14 amino acids long. The CDR3 is CASSLGVGDDEQYF. The DNA for the CDR3 is TGTGCTAGCAGCTTAGGAGTTGGCGACGACGAGCAGTACTTC.

The V call is TRBV28, the J call TRBJ2-1, with TRBD1 identical over 7 bases. V trimming: 5 bases; J trimming: 4 bases; junction bases outside the gene matches: 8. This CDR3 contains 15 residues. CDR1 and CDR2 (germline): MDHEN, SYDVKM. As DNA, the CDR3 is TGTGCCAGCAGTGGGGTGGGGACAGTTTACAATGAGCAGTTCTTC. Its translation is CASSGVGTVYNEQFF. Supplemented by reference TRBV28 and TRBJ2-1, the full variable domain reads DVKVTQSSRYLVKRTGEKVFLECVQDMDHENMFWYRQDPGLGLRLIYFSYDVKMKEKGDIPEGYSVSREKKERFSLILESASTNQTSMYLCASSGVGTVYNEQFFGPGTRLTVL.